In this sample, the clone carrying this T cell receptor (beta chain) turned up a few times. Antigen specificity is unknown. This entry belongs to a study of CD8 T cells in ankylosing spondylitis. Study-wide results and limits: According to the report, clones linked to the disease were significantly enriched in matched synovial fluid samples taken from ankylosing spondylitis patients. A motif in TCR beta, a set of eight highly homologous variants, appeared characteristic of ankylosing spondylitis blood. Prior work had noted some motif variants in reactive arthritis blood and synovial fluid.

Germline CDR1 DFQATT, CDR2 SNEGSKA (reference sequence). The CDR3 covers 15 residues. Trimming pared 6 bases from V and 4 bases from J, leaving 20 bases between. Construction of TCR beta libraries was performed using quantitative 5'-RACE with molecular barcodes. Via MiXCR, TCRdb re-called the 5' RACE reads, giving one row per CDR3 protein. The table records about 450,000 distinct CDR3 sequences, 20% to 30% of them present only once. The sequence was collected from a male donor with ankylosing spondylitis. The sequenced sample was blood, either unsorted or a sorted T cell fraction (not recorded which). The V gene is TRBV20-1, the J gene TRBJ2-3; tentative D call: TRBD2 (5 bases). The CDR3 nucleotides read TGCAGTGCCACTGGACTGGCGGTGACGTCAGATACGCAGTATTTT. Amino acid sequence: CSATGLAVTSDTQYF.